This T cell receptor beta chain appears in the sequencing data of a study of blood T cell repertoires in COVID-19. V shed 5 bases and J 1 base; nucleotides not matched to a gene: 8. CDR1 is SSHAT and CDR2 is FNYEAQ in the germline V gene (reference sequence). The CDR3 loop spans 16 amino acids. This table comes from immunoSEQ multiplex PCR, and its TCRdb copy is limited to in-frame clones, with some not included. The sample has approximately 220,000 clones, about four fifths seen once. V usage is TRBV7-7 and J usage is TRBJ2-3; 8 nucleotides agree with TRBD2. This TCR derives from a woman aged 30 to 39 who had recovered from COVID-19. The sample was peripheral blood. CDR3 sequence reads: CASSPGLTSGTDTQYF. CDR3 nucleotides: TGTGCCAGCAGCCCCGGACTGACTAGCGGCACAGATACGCAGTATTTT.